Only one count was recorded for the clone carrying this T cell receptor (beta chain). Its specificity is unknown. With 60 Vbeta and 13 Jbeta primers, the PCR was carried out. The table came from immunoSEQ multiplex PCR; TCRdb's copy has only in-frame clones and leaves some out. The table records 140,000 or so clones, just under 85% of them present only once. The data stem from a study of cytomegalovirus exposure and HLA in healthy donors. General study results and limits: In a later analysis, several top co-occurrence clusters appeared linked to parvovirus B19, influenza, CMV and Epstein-Barr virus. An ancestry cluster, one associated with Asian ancestry, reportedly showed fewer N-insertions than the roughly 610-donor mean in a later analysis. In an earlier analysis, about 90% or about 30%: the productive usage of most TCR beta V segments. Researchers counted 164 TCR beta chains as cytomegalovirus-associated.

V lost 3 bases and J 1 base, leaving 9 bases between the germline ends. The CDR3 runs to 14 residues. In germline, CDR1 is GTSNPN, CDR2 SVGIG (reference sequence). The chain joins TRBV30 to TRBJ2-2; D perhaps matches TRBD1 (6 bases). The clonotype originates from a woman aged 55-75 years in good health and CMV-seropositive. Sequences were obtained from PBMCs. The CDR3 DNA follows: TGTGCCTGGAGGGGGACACTGAACACCGGGGAGCTGTTTTTT. It codes for CAWRGTLNTGELFF.